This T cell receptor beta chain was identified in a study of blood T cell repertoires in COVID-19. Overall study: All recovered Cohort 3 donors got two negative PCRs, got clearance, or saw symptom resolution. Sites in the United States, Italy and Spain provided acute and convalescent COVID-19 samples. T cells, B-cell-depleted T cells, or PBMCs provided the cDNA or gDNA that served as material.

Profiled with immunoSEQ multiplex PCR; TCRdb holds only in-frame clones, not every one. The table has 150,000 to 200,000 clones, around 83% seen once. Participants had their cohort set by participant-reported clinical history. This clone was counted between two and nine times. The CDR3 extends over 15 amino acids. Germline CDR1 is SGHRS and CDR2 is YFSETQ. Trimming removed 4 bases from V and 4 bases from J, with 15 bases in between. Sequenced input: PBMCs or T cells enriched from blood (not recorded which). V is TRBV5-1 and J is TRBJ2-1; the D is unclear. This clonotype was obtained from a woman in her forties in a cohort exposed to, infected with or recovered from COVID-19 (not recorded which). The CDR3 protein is CASSPSAAGYNEQFF. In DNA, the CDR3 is TGCGCCAGCAGCCCCTCCGCCGCAGGTTACAATGAGCAGTTCTTC.